Each of the 26 T cell receptor beta chains below was sequenced from the same sample in a study of blood T cells in healthy people across ages. A second PCR of 7 to 11 cycles used a sample-barcoded 5' primer and a J-beta primer mix. Each CDR3 protein is one row after TCRdb ran MiXCR on the 5' RACE reads. The profile shows some 290,000 distinct CDR3 sequences, 25% to 30% of them singletons. Sequencing was performed on blood. All receptors derive from a woman in her 70s in good health.

This clonotype was seen only once. This chain links TRBV20-1 with TRBJ2-1, with 10 bases lining up with TRBD2. The ends lost 6 bases at V and 4 bases at J; junction bases unmatched: 12. The CDR3 extends over 16 amino acids. Germline V lookup: CDR1 DFQATT, CDR2 SNEGSKA (reference sequence). The CDR3 region has the DNA TGCAGTGCGATATCTTCCCTAGCGGGGGAGTACAATGAGCAGTTCTTC. This encodes CSAISSLAGEYNEQFF.

Of note for this clonotype: Just one base apart from a much larger clone, this may be a read error. The rearrangement joins TRBV10-3 to TRBJ1-3, with D possibly matching TRBD1 (5 bases). The CDR3 sequence is 16 residues long. V was clipped by 8 bases and J by 0 bases, with 17 bases between them. CDR1 is ENHRY, CDR2 SYGVKD, per germline. The CDR3 spells CAIGGRGLSSGNTIYF. In DNA form, the CDR3 reads TGTGCCATCGGTGGCCGGGGCCTGAGCTCTGGAAACACCATATATTTT.

This clonotype was detected only a few times. V usage is TRBV5-1 and J usage is TRBJ1-1, with D hard to call. V gave up 0 bases and J gave up 5 bases, with 11 bases separating them. Looked up from germline, CDR1 is SGHRS and CDR2 is YFSETQ. This CDR3 has 14 amino acids. Here the CDR3 DNA reads TGCGCCAGCAGCTTGGATGGGTCCGGAACTGAAGCTTTCTTT. This codes for CASSLDGSGTEAFF.

The V gene is TRBV7-3, the J gene TRBJ2-1; TRBD1 or TRBD2 may be the D gene (5 bases each). CDR1 and CDR2 from the germline V gene are SGHTA and FQGTGA. V was cut by 2 bases and J by 7 bases, with 15 bases left in between. The CDR3 is 15 residues long. In DNA form, the CDR3 reads TGTGCCAGCAGCTTAGTGGCAGGGACGGGGAATGAGCAGTTCTTC. As protein: CASSLVAGTGNEQFF.

As to this clonotype: The final CDR3 position lacks the conserved phenylalanine or tryptophan, pointing to a likely read error. The chain carries TRBV29-1 and TRBJ2-3, with unresolved D. The CDR3 loop spans 14 amino acids. The germline V gene has CDR1 SQVTM and CDR2 ANQGSEA. The V and J ends lost 2 bases and 0 bases respectively, with 9 bases between them. CDR3 coding DNA: TGCAGCGTTGAACTGCGGATTAGCACAGATACGCAGTATCTT. Its protein is CSVELRISTDTQYL.

Remarks on this clonotype: The junction departs from the called germline gene at one end, perhaps through a read error. The V and J genes are TRBV12-3 or TRBV12-4 and TRBJ1-1; 7 nucleotides align to TRBD1. The CDR3 is 14 residues long. In DNA, the CDR3 is TGTGTCAGCAGCCGAAAATCCGGGACAGCTGAAGCTTTCTTT. Translating gives CVSSRKSGTAEAFF.

This clonotype was counted only a few times. Relative to the germline gene, one junction end is altered; a read error may explain this. The J gene is TRBJ2-5, the V gene TRBV28; tentatively, D is TRBD2 (6 bases). The J call may be incorrect, as the DNA end agrees better with TRBJ2-7. CDR1 is MDHEN, CDR2 SYDVKM, per germline. There are 14 residues in the CDR3. This CDR3 reads CAGSFGTGLYEQYF. The CDR3 DNA follows: TGTGCCGGCAGTTTCGGGACTGGGCTTTACGAGCAGTACTTC.

The chain combines TRBV12-3 or TRBV12-4 with TRBJ2-1; TRBD2 matches at 15 bases. V shed 6 bases, J shed 3 bases, and the junction held 3 bases outside the gene matches. The CDR3 totals 16 residues. Here the CDR3 reads CASRWTSGRDYNEQFF. For the CDR3, the DNA is TGTGCCAGCAGATGGACTAGCGGGAGGGACTACAATGAGCAGTTCTTC.

The sample holds one count of this clonotype. At one of its ends the junction is not consistent with the germline gene, which may arise from a read error. The genes are TRBV29-1 and TRBJ1-3, with D uncertain. CDR3 length: 13 residues. CDR1 is SQVTM and CDR2 is ANQGSEA in the germline V gene. In DNA form, the CDR3 reads TGCAGCGTCTCCGAGGAGGAAGGAAACACCGTATATTTT. This codes for CSVSEEEGNTVYF.

This chain joins TRBV28 and TRBJ2-7, with D possibly being TRBD1 (6 bases). V was clipped by 6 bases and J by 2 bases, with 14 bases between them. CDR1 is MDHEN and CDR2 is SYDVKM in the germline V gene. The CDR3 extends over 14 amino acids. CDR3 sequence (DNA): TGTGCCAGCAGATCCGACAGGAGCCCCTACGAGCAGTACTTC. Its protein is CASRSDRSPYEQYF. The entire variable domain, with the rest obtained from reference TRBV28 and TRBJ2-7, is as follows: DVKVTQSSRYLVKRTGEKVFLECVQDMDHENMFWYRQDPGLGLRLIYFSYDVKMKEKGDIPEGYSVSREKKERFSLILESASTNQTSMYLCASRSDRSPYEQYFGPGTRLTVT.

This clonotype showed up just a few times. The rearrangement uses TRBV3-1 and TRBJ2-7, with TRBD2 matching 11 bases. Germline lookup yields CDR1 LGHDT and CDR2 YNNKEL (reference sequence). The CDR3 runs to 15 residues. V lost 4 bases to trimming and J lost 4 bases; unmatched junction nucleotides: 6. The CDR3 loop is CASSPGTSGPYEQYF. CDR3 bases: TGTGCCAGCAGCCCCGGGACTAGCGGTCCTTACGAGCAGTACTTC.

This clonotype was observed a few times. The V gene is TRBV29-1, the J gene TRBJ2-5; D may match TRBD1 or TRBD2 (5 bases each). There are 15 residues in the CDR3. Germline V gene data show CDR1 as SQVTM and CDR2 as ANQGSEA. Trimming stripped 6 bases from V and 9 bases from J, with 26 bases between. The CDR3 is CSVDLGRGESGSQYF. The CDR3 region has the DNA TGCAGCGTCGACCTCGGACGGGGCGAGAGTGGGTCCCAGTACTTC.

This clonotype turned up a few times. The CDR3 nucleotides are TGTGCCAGCAGTGAAGGGATGGGCACTGAAGCTTTCTTT. It encodes CASSEGMGTEAFF. The chain employs TRBV2 and TRBJ1-1; no firm D call. V lost 1 base and J 4 bases, leaving 7 bases between the germline ends. CDR3 length: 13 residues. Germline V CDR1 and CDR2: SNHLY, FYNNEI.

The table lists this clonotype with a few counts. The rearrangement joins TRBV7-2 to TRBJ2-2; D gene uncertain. The CDR3 runs 15 residues. The V gene's germline CDR1 is SGHTA and CDR2 FQGNSA. Trimming cost V 3 bases and J 7 bases, with 15 bases left between them. CDR3 sequence: CASSFNVGWFGELFF. The CDR3 region has the DNA TGTGCCAGCAGCTTTAATGTAGGGTGGTTCGGGGAGCTGTTTTTT.

Concerning this clonotype: An end of the junction does not agree with germline; a read error may underlie this. The V call is TRBV10-2, the J call TRBJ1-1; TRBD1 matches at 7 bases. Germline CDR1 reads WSHSY; CDR2 reads SAAADI. The CDR3 is 14 amino acids. The CDR3 DNA reads as TGCGCCAGCAGGGAGGGACAGCTGAACACTGGAGCTTTCTTT. It yields the protein CASREGQLNTGAFF.

The rearrangement joins TRBV29-1 to TRBJ1-1; D is unresolved. The germline V gene has CDR1 SQVTM and CDR2 ANQGSEA. The CDR3 runs to 12 residues. Trimming pared 7 bases from V and 1 base from J, leaving 10 bases between. The CDR3 DNA follows: TGCAGCGATAAGCCAGGGAACACTGAAGCTTTCTTT. Its translation: CSDKPGNTEAFF.

By share, this clonotype counts as medium-sized. This chain joins TRBV5-5 and TRBJ2-5, with D possibly being TRBD1 (6 bases). This CDR3 has 15 residues. Germline values: CDR1 SGHKS, CDR2 YYEKEE (reference sequence). V was cut by 3 bases and J by 5 bases, with 17 bases left in between. CDR3 loop: CASSSKSQGIETQYF. The CDR3 nucleotides read TGTGCCAGCAGCTCAAAAAGCCAGGGGATTGAGACCCAGTACTTC. Variable domain in full (rest from reference TRBV5-5 and TRBJ2-5): DAGVTQSPTHLIKTRGQQVTLRCSPISGHKSVSWYQQVLGQGPQFIFQYYEKEERGRGNFPDRFSARQFPNYSSELNVNALLLGDSALYLCASSSKSQGIETQYFGPGTRLLVL.

A few counts support this clonotype. The chain recombines TRBV7-3 with TRBJ1-6; possibly TRBD1 for D (5 bases). This CDR3 region has 17 residues. Per the germline V gene, CDR1 is SGHTA and CDR2 is FQGTGA. Trimming took 2 bases from V and 0 from J, leaving 11 bases between them. The CDR3 DNA follows: TGTGCCAGCAGCTTAGAGGGGCGAAGCTCCTATAATTCACCCCTCCACTTT. Protein sequence: CASSLEGRSSYNSPLHF.

This rearrangement joins TRBV5-1 to TRBJ2-5; D remains ambiguous. TRBJ2-1 explains the end of the DNA better; the J call may be wrong. This CDR3 contains 15 residues. Germline lookup yields CDR1 SGHRS and CDR2 YFSETQ. CDR3 protein: CASSLERSGYNEQFF. DNA of the CDR3: TGCGCCAGCAGCTTGGAACGTTCTGGGTACAATGAGCAGTTCTTC.

This clonotype was picked up a small number of times. The chain links TRBV11-2 to TRBJ2-5; weak D call: TRBD2 (6 bases). The V end was cut by 0 bases, the J end by 6 bases, with 20 bases between. Per the germline V gene, CDR1 is SGHAT and CDR2 is FQNNGV. The CDR3 consists of 17 residues. The CDR3 DNA reads as TGTGCCAGCAGCTTAGATAGCGTGGCGGGGCAGAGAAAGACCCAGTACTTC. Its translation: CASSLDSVAGQRKTQYF.

This clonotype turned up a few times. The DNA for the CDR3 is TGTGCCAGCAGCCGAGGACAGGGGGCGACCGATACGCAGTATTTT. Its translation is CASSRGQGATDTQYF. The chain employs TRBV6-2 or TRBV6-3 and TRBJ2-3, with 11 bases matching TRBD1. This CDR3 is 15 amino acids long. The trim removed 6 bases at V and 6 bases at J, leaving 8 bases unmatched. Looked up from germline, CDR1 is MNHEY and CDR2 is SVGEGT.

As concerns this clonotype: A read error may be the cause here, since a much bigger clone is one base away. The chain combines TRBV12-3 or TRBV12-4 with TRBJ2-3; 10 bases are shared with TRBD2. Losses at the gene ends were 6 bases for V and 4 bases for J; bases not matched to a gene: 7. The CDR3 is 15 residues long. The CDR3 sequence is CASSSGRGFADTQYF. Written as DNA, the CDR3 is TGTGCCAGCAGCAGCGGGAGGGGATTCGCAGATACGCAGTATTTT.

In this sample, this clonotype turned up a few times. The chain carries TRBV25-1 and TRBJ2-5; a possible D gene is TRBD1 (6 bases). Germline V lookup: CDR1 MGHDK, CDR2 SYGVNS. The V gene lost 8 bases and the J gene lost 0 bases, with 22 bases spanning the gap. The CDR3 has 17 residues. Written as DNA, the CDR3 is TGTGCCAGCGCAGCAAGAAAGAGACAGGCCAACCAAGAGACCCAGTACTTC. It codes for CASAARKRQANQETQYF.

This clonotype was seen a few times. This chain connects TRBV6-2 or TRBV6-3 to TRBJ2-7; possibly TRBD1 or TRBD2 for D (7 bases each). CDR1 is MNHEY, CDR2 SVGEGT, per germline. V was shortened by 4 bases and J by 3 bases, with 16 bases between the two germline ends. CDR3 length: 15 residues. CDR3 protein: CASSFAAGQIYEQYF. In nucleotides, the CDR3 is TGTGCCAGCAGTTTCGCAGCGGGACAGATCTACGAGCAGTACTTC.

This clonotype was seen more than once but under ten times. The gene calls are TRBV6-6 and TRBJ1-6; D is uncertain. The CDR3 sequence is 15 residues long. The ends were cut back, 0 bases at V and 8 bases at J, with 11 bases in the middle. CDR1 is MNHNY and CDR2 is SVGAGI in the germline V gene (reference sequence). This CDR3 is CASSYSRTIDSPLHF. The CDR3 bases are TGTGCCAGCAGTTACTCGAGAACTATTGATTCACCCCTCCACTTT.

This clonotype was observed a handful of times. The chain carries TRBV20-1 and TRBJ1-6; no clear D. Between the trimmed V and J ends, which lost 4 bases and 6 bases, there was a span of 13 bases. The CDR3 totals 14 residues. Germline V gene sequence: CDR1 DFQATT, CDR2 SNEGSKA (reference sequence). CDR3 amino acids: CSAKGIQANSPLHF. DNA for the CDR3: TGCAGTGCTAAAGGAATTCAAGCTAATTCACCCCTCCACTTT.